The TCR beta chain under discussion was sequenced for a study of response to subunit inactivated influenza vaccine. TCRdb reprocessed the RT-PCR reads via MiXCR and lists one record per CDR3 protein. The table includes 450,000 to 600,000 distinct CDR3 sequences, about 15% detected once. CDR1 and CDR2 from the germline V gene are LNHDA and SQIVND (reference sequence). V gave up 5 bases and J gave up 2 bases, with 15 bases separating them. The CDR3 contains 15 residues. In this sample, this clonotype turned up a few times. Its antigen is still unknown. Study outcomes and limitations: Seasonal influenza vaccination, on each occasion, was suggested by the authors to recruit few new T cells.

The rearrangement joins TRBV19 to TRBJ1-2, with TRBD1 as a possible D gene (5 bases). The starting material was CD4+ T cells sorted from PBMCs, obtained 23 months after vaccination. This receptor was taken from a man aged 45 to 70 who received an inactivated influenza vaccine. The CDR3 sequence is CASSLTGTENYGYTF. The CDR3 DNA is TGTGCCAGTAGTTTGACCGGGACGGAGAACTATGGCTACACCTTC.